Given below is one T cell receptor (beta chain) in context. Trimming left V 6 bases short and J 5 bases short, with 11 bases between. Germline V gives CDR1 SNHLY, CDR2 FYNNEI. The CDR3 runs to 12 residues. Clones were sequenced by immunoSEQ multiplex PCR, and TCRdb holds only the in-frame ones, with some missing. The data show more than 100,000 clones, with 90% seen just once and more than 2% held by the top ten. The sample originates from a study of control samples from healthy donors and cancer patients. Sequencing input: blood. The clonotype originates from a young man in good health. The gene calls are TRBV2 and TRBJ2-7; a weak D match, TRBD1 (5 bases). The CDR3 nucleotides are TGTGCCAGCAGAATCTTAGGGGACGAGCAGTACTTC. Translating gives CASRILGDEQYF.